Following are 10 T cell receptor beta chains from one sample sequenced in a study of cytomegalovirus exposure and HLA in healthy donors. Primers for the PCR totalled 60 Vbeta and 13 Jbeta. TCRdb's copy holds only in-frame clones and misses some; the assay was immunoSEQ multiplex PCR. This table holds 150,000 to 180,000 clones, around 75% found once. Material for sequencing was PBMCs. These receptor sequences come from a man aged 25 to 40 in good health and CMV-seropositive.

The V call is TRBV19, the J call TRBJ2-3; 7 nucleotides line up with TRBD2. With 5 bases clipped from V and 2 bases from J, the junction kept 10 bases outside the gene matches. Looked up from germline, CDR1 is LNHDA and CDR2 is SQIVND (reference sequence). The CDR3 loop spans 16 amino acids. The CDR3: CASSGRGGSATDTQYF. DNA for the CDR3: TGTGCCAGTAGTGGTCGGGGCGGGAGTGCCACAGATACGCAGTATTTT.

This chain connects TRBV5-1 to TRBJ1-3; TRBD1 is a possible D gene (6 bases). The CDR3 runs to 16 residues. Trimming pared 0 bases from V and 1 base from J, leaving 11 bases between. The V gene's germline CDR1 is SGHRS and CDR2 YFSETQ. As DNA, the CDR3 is TGCGCCAGCAGCTTGGGCCAACAGGGTTCTGGAAACACCATATATTTT. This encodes CASSLGQQGSGNTIYF.

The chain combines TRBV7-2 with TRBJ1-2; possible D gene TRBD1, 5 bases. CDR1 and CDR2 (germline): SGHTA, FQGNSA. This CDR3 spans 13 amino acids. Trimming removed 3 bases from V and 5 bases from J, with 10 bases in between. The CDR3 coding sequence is TGTGCCAGCAGCTTCGTGGACACGTATGGCTACACCTTC. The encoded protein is CASSFVDTYGYTF.

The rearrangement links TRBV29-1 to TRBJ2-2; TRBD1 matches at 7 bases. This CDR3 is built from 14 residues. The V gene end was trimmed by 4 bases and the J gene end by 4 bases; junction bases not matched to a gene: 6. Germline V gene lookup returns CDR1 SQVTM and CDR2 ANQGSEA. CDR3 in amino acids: CSVVTGWGTGELFF. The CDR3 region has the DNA TGCAGCGTTGTGACAGGGTGGGGCACCGGGGAGCTGTTTTTT.

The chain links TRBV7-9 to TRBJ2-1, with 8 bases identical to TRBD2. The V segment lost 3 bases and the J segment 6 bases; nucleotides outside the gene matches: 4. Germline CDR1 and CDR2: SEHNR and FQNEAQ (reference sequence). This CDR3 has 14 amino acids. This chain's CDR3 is CASSFGRESNEQFF. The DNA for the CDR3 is TGTGCCAGCAGCTTCGGGAGGGAGTCCAATGAGCAGTTCTTC.

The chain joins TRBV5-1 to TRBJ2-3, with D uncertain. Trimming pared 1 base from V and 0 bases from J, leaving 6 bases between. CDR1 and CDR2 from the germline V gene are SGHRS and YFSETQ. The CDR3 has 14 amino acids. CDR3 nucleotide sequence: TGCGCCAGCAGCTTGATACAGAGCACAGATACGCAGTATTTT. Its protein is CASSLIQSTDTQYF.

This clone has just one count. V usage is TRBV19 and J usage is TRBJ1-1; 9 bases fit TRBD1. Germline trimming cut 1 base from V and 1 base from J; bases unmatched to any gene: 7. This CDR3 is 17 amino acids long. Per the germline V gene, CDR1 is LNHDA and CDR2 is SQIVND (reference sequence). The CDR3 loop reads CASSIVLVGQGNTEAFF. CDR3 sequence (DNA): TGTGCCAGTAGTATAGTTTTAGTGGGACAGGGGAACACTGAAGCTTTCTTT. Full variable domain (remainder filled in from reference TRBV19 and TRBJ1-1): DGGITQSPKYLFRKEGQNVTLSCEQNLNHDAMYWYRQDPGQGLRLIYYSQIVNDFQKGDIAEGYSVSREKKESFPLTVTSAQKNPTAFYLCASSIVLVGQGNTEAFFGQGTRLTVV.

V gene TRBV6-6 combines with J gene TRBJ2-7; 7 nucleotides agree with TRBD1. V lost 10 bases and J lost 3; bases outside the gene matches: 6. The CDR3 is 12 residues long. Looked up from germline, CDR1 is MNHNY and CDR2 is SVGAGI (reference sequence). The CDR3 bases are TGTGCCATCATGACAGGGCGCTACGAGCAGTACTTC. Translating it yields CAIMTGRYEQYF.

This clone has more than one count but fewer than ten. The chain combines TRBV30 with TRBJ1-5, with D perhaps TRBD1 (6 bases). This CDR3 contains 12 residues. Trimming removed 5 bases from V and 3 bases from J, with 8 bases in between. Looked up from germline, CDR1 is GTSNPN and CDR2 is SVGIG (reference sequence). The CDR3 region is CAWGQPNQPQHF. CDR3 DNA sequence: TGTGCCTGGGGACAGCCCAATCAGCCCCAGCATTTT.

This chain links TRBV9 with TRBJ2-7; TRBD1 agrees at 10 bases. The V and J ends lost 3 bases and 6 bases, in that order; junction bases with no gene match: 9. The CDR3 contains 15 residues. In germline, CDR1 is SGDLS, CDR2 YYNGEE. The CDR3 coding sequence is TGTGCCAGCAGCGGAATCGACAGGGGGCCGGGCGAGCAGTACTTC. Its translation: CASSGIDRGPGEQYF.